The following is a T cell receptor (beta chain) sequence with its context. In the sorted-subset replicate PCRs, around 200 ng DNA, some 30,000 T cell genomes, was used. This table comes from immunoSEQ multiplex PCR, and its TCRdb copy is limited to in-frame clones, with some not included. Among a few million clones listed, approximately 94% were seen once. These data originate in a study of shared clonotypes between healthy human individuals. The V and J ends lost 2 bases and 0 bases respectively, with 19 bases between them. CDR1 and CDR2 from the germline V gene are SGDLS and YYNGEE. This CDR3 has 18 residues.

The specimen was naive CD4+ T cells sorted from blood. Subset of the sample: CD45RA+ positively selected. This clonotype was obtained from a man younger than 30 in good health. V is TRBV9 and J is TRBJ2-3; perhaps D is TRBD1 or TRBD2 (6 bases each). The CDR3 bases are TGTGCCAGCAGCGTTGGGGGGCGAGGGTCATTTAGCACAGATACGCAGTATTTT. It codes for CASSVGGRGSFSTDTQYF. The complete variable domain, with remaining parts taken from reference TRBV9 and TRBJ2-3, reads DSGVTQTPKHLITATGQRVTLRCSPRSGDLSVYWYQQSLDQGLQFLIQYYNGEERAKGNILERFSAQQFPDLHSELNLSSLELGDSALYFCASSVGGRGSFSTDTQYFGPGTRLTVL.